This T cell receptor (beta chain) was captured by sequencing in a study of T cell responses to AZD1222 COVID-19 vaccine. General study points: None of the repertoires were sampled until the peak T cell response had passed. When two AZD1222 doses had been given, Spike-specific TCR breadth and depth rose. Just a handful of AZD1222 recipients tested seropositive at baseline. Spike-wide coverage was observed for vaccine-associated CD4 TCRs, with dominant responses at 160-218 and 743-854.

The sample holds one count of this clone. Its antigen remains unidentified. Sequencing was performed with immunoSEQ multiplex PCR; in TCRdb, only in-frame clones are kept and a portion is missing. The repertoire holds roughly 140,000 clones, 85% to 95% seen once, with roughly 9.9% in the top ten. Germline V CDR1 and CDR2: SEHNR, FQNEAQ (reference sequence). Trimming cost V 3 bases and J 3 bases; bases outside gene matches: 1. This CDR3 has 13 amino acids. The source is an adult who received the AZD1222 COVID-19 vaccine. This specimen consisted of peripheral blood, obtained 28 days after the second AZD1222 dose. The J gene is TRBJ2-5, the V gene TRBV7-9, with 7 bases matching TRBD1. The CDR3: CASSFTGEETQYF. DNA for the CDR3: TGTGCCAGCAGCTTCACAGGGGAAGAGACCCAGTACTTC.